This T cell receptor (beta chain) was sequenced during a study of blood T cells in healthy people across ages. Study-level results: Roughly linear age-related decline in beta diversity appeared, significant by age 40. Unsorted PBMCs blocked a conclusive comparison of naive and antigen-experienced cells.

PCR was performed a second time for roughly 7 to 11 cycles using a sample-barcoded 5' primer and a J-beta primer mix. Every cDNA molecule carried a tag from a template-switch adaptor bearing 12 random nucleotides. TCRdb recomputed calls from the 5' RACE reads with MiXCR, one row per CDR3 protein. The data contain roughly 1.6 million distinct CDR3 sequences, 30% to 40% of them singletons. The V end lost 3 bases, the J end lost 10 bases, and 10 bases lay between the germline ends. Germline V CDR1 and CDR2: LGHDT, YNNKEL (reference sequence). This CDR3 has 11 amino acids. The total RNA that was extracted per sample amounted to at least 5 micrograms. About this clonotype itself: Its target is not known.

The sequence was collected from a woman in her thirties in good health. The sample consisted of blood. This chain joins TRBV3-1 and TRBJ2-7; D is possibly TRBD1 (5 bases). The CDR3 loop is CASSQPWGQYF. Written as DNA, the CDR3 is TGTGCCAGCAGCCAGCCGTGGGGCCAGTACTTC.